The clone carrying this TCR beta chain was observed a few times. Its target is not known. The PCR used 60 Vbeta and 13 Jbeta primers. Clones were sequenced by immunoSEQ multiplex PCR, and TCRdb holds only the in-frame ones, with some missing. The data contain over 200,000 clones, about 80% of them singletons. This specimen belongs to a study of cytomegalovirus exposure and HLA in healthy donors. At the level of the study: Previous work identified roughly 120 million unique TCR beta sequences from around 200 million T cells. Regarding the study as a whole: In a later analysis, specific HLA alleles were associated with 15,000 to 20,000 TCR beta sequences at a 0.05 false discovery rate. The authors later linked a missense DCLRE1C variant to TCR beta V- and J-gene trimming. Several of the most significant clusters appeared linked to common viral pathogens, based on a later analysis.

CDR1 is SEHNR, CDR2 FQNEAQ, per germline (reference sequence). CDR3 length: 14 residues. Trimming cost V 5 bases and J 3 bases; bases outside gene matches: 6. The chain couples TRBV7-9 to TRBJ1-2, with 7 bases identical to TRBD1. The origin of this receptor is a woman in her thirties or forties in good health and CMV-seropositive. Material: PBMCs. The CDR3 protein is CASSGTGTDYGYTF. The CDR3 DNA follows: TGTGCCAGCAGCGGTACCGGGACAGACTATGGCTACACCTTC.